This T cell receptor (beta chain) was sequenced during a study of pediatric ulcerative colitis. Points from the study as a whole: Blood-rectal clonal overlap within each person was significantly higher in ulcerative colitis patients than controls. Repertoires came from total lymphocyte DNA, not specific subsets.

The table came from immunoSEQ multiplex PCR; TCRdb's copy has only in-frame clones and leaves some out. The data contain 30,000 to 40,000 clones, 60% to 85% of them singletons. The rectum was sampled with one to two pinch biopsies at colonoscopy. The length of the CDR3 is 14 residues. In germline, CDR1 is SGHRS, CDR2 YFSETQ. Germline trimming cut 4 bases from V and 5 bases from J; bases unmatched to any gene: 4. As concerns this clone: Its antigen is unknown.

The sequenced sample was gut tissue. The chain links TRBV5-1 to TRBJ1-1; TRBD1 matches 11 bases. The sequence was obtained from a boy younger than 18 with severe ulcerative colitis. CDR3: CASSARDRGTEAFF. The CDR3 coding sequence is TGCGCCAGCAGCGCCCGGGACAGGGGGACTGAAGCTTTCTTT.